This TCR beta chain was documented in a study of blood T cells in healthy people across ages. Study at large: T cells yielded about one barcoded beta molecule per two cells through template switching.

The V and J ends lost 7 bases and 3 bases respectively, with 10 bases between them. The CDR3 spans 13 residues. Per germline, CDR1 MNHNS and CDR2 SASEGT. Primed by a sample-barcoded 5' primer and a J-beta primer mix, a second PCR proceeded for 7 to 11 cycles. No fewer than 3 million CDR3-containing paired-end reads came from each sample. TCRdb passed the 5' RACE reads through MiXCR, listing each CDR3 protein once. The table lists 1.5 million to 2 million distinct CDR3 sequences, almost 35% of them singletons. Study-level points and caveats: There were more naive CD4+ cells and higher diversity in long-lived donors than in aged donors.

This clonotype was detected a few times. The antigen is unknown. J is TRBJ1-5 and V is TRBV6-1; D is undetermined. The sample consisted of blood. The receptor was isolated from a young woman in good health. As DNA, the CDR3 is TGTGCCAGCAAGAAGCTGGTCAATCAGCCCCAGCATTTT. Its translation is CASKKLVNQPQHF.